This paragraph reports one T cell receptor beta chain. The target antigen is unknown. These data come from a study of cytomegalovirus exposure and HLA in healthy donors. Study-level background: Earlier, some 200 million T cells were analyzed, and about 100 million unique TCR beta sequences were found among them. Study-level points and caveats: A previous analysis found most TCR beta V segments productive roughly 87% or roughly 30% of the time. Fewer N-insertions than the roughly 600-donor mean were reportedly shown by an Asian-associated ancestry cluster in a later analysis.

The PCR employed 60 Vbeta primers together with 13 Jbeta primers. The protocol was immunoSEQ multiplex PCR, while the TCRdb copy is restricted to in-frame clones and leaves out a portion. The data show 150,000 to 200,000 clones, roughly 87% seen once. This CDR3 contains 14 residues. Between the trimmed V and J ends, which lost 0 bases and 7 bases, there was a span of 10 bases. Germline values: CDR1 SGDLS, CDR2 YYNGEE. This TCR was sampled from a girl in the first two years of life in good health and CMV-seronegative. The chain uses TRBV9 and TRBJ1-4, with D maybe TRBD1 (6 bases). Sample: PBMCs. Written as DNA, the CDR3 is TGTGCCAGCAGCGTAGCGGGGGGCGGTGAAAAACTGTTTTTT. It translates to CASSVAGGGEKLFF.